What follows are 16 T cell receptor beta chains derived from one specimen sequenced in a study of T cells in Graves' hyperthyroidism and ophthalmopathy. The CDR3 regions of TCR beta were amplified from RNA transcripts. Using the HTBI primer set, a first-round RT-PCR was run on the TCR CDR3. TCRdb used MiXCR to reprocess the multiplex PCR reads, holding one entry per CDR3 protein. This sample has approximately 640,000 distinct CDR3 sequences; 17% occur once, and the top ten carry less than 20%. Sample: blood. The source is a man aged 50 or older with Graves' hyperthyroidism.

This clonotype was detected many times. The chain joins TRBV12-3 or TRBV12-4 to TRBJ2-3; D unclear. Trimming took off 5 bases at V and 6 bases at J, with 18 bases between the two ends. The CDR3 extends over 15 amino acids. The CDR3 region is CASSPFDQYQDTQYF. The CDR3 nucleotides are TGTGCCAGCAGTCCCTTTGACCAATATCAGGATACGCAGTATTTT.

This clonotype was counted at least ten times. The chain uses TRBV11-1 and TRBJ2-1; TRBD2 aligns across 10 bases. This CDR3 has 14 amino acids. CDR1 SGHAT and CDR2 FQDESV come from the germline V gene (reference sequence). J gave up 6 bases and V 4 bases, and 3 bases lay outside the gene matches. CDR3 amino acids: CASSSLAGVNEQFF. The CDR3 nucleotides are TGTGCCAGCAGCTCCCTAGCGGGAGTCAATGAGCAGTTCTTC.

This clonotype has a handful of counts. The CDR3 here is CASCTPPHEQYF. The CDR3 nucleotides are TGTGCCAGCTGTACCCCCCCCCACGAGCAGTACTTC. The chain has TRBV9 and TRBJ2-7; D is unresolved. The germline CDR1 and CDR2 sequences are SGDLS and YYNGEE. V dropped 7 bases and J dropped 5 bases, with 13 bases sitting between them. The CDR3 length is 12 residues.

The chain couples TRBV19 to TRBJ1-5, with unresolved D. CDR1 and CDR2 from the germline V gene are LNHDA and SQIVND (reference sequence). Trimming removed 4 bases at V and 4 bases at J, with 20 bases between. This CDR3 contains 17 residues. CDR3 loop: CASSTTGLPYGNQPQHF. In nucleotides, the CDR3 is TGTGCCAGTAGTACAACTGGGCTCCCTTATGGAAATCAGCCCCAGCATTTT.

The table lists this clonotype with a few counts. The gene calls are TRBV6-2 or TRBV6-3 and TRBJ2-5; possible D gene TRBD2, 5 bases. Per the germline V gene, CDR1 is MNHEY and CDR2 is SVGEGT. Deletions cut 6 bases from V and 3 bases from J, with 20 bases between. This CDR3 has 16 residues. CDR3 loop: CASSPAVSRAKETQYF. In DNA, the CDR3 is TGTGCCAGCAGCCCTGCTGTTTCGCGGGCAAAAGAGACCCAGTACTTC.

This clonotype was recorded many times. The CDR3 region is CASAQGALSTGELFF. DNA for the CDR3: TGTGCCAGCGCACAGGGGGCGCTGAGCACCGGGGAGCTGTTTTTT. This chain connects TRBV28 to TRBJ2-2; 9 bases are a match to TRBD1. Trimming at V came to 8 bases and at J to 4 bases, leaving 8 bases not matched to a gene. CDR1 is MDHEN and CDR2 is SYDVKM in the germline V gene. This CDR3 comprises 15 residues.

This clonotype was seen many times. The chain is built from TRBV27 and TRBJ2-1, with 13 bases that match TRBD2. Germline CDR1 MNHEY, CDR2 SMNVEV (reference sequence). The CDR3 runs to 16 residues. With V trimmed by 3 bases and J by 4 bases, 3 bases remained unmatched. The CDR3 region has the DNA TGTGCCAGCAGTTTGTGGACTAGCGGGAGTTACAATGAGCAGTTCTTC. Translation gives CASSLWTSGSYNEQFF.

The chain carries TRBV2 and TRBJ2-2; D might be TRBD1 (6 bases). The CDR3 has 15 residues. Germline CDR1 reads SNHLY; CDR2 reads FYNNEI. Trimming took 2 bases from V and 5 from J, leaving 12 bases between them. The CDR3 reads CASSEQGLQTGELFF. The CDR3 DNA follows: TGTGCCAGCAGTGAACAGGGGCTGCAGACCGGGGAGCTGTTTTTT.

This clonotype was recorded many times. This sequence joins TRBV12-3 or TRBV12-4 and TRBJ2-5, with 7 bases lining up with TRBD2. With 3 bases clipped from V and 4 bases from J, the junction kept 5 bases outside the gene matches. This CDR3 has 14 residues. The DNA of the CDR3 is TGTGCCAGCAGTTTGAGCAGCGGGGCAGAGACCCAGTACTTC. Encoded protein: CASSLSSGAETQYF.

To note about this clonotype: A read error is possible here, since a much larger clone lies one base away. The chain links TRBV6-8 to TRBJ1-5; D gene ambiguous. The CDR3 extends over 13 amino acids. CDR1 is MNHGY, CDR2 SAAAGT, per germline. In DNA form, the CDR3 reads TGTGTCAGCAAGAGAGATAGCAATCAGCCCCAGCATTTT. It specifies CVSKRDSNQPQHF.

This clonotype was picked up many times. The J gene is TRBJ1-1, the V gene TRBV28; no clear D. The CDR3 contains 15 residues. Looked up from germline, CDR1 is MDHEN and CDR2 is SYDVKM. Between the trimmed V and J ends, which lost 1 base and 1 base, there was a span of 10 bases. The CDR3 region is CASSLLGRRNTEAFF. For the CDR3, the DNA is TGTGCCAGCAGTTTATTAGGGCGTAGGAACACTGAAGCTTTCTTT.

This clonotype was detected ten times or more. The genes are TRBV28 and TRBJ2-7; D uncertain. This CDR3 is 14 amino acids long. Trimming removed 1 base from V and 3 bases from J, with 10 bases in between. Germline CDR1 and CDR2: MDHEN and SYDVKM. The CDR3 sequence: CASSLYRANYEQYF. The DNA of the CDR3 is TGTGCCAGCAGTTTATATCGGGCAAACTACGAGCAGTACTTC.

The rearrangement uses TRBV13 and TRBJ2-3, with D possibly matching TRBD2 (5 bases). The CDR3 covers 15 residues. From germline, CDR1 is PRHDT and CDR2 FYEKMQ (reference sequence). Trimming left V 0 bases short and J 1 base short, with 8 bases between. CDR3 residues: CASSLGEGRTDTQYF. Written as DNA, the CDR3 is TGTGCCAGCAGCTTAGGAGAGGGCCGCACAGATACGCAGTATTTT.

This clonotype was recorded many times. This sequence joins TRBV24-1 and TRBJ1-2; 7 bases are a match to TRBD1. Trimming at V came to 9 bases and at J to 6 bases, leaving 6 bases not matched to a gene. Germline V gives CDR1 KGHDR, CDR2 SFDVKD. The CDR3 covers 12 residues. As DNA, the CDR3 is TGTGCCACCTACGACAGGGTTAATGGCTACACCTTC. Protein sequence: CATYDRVNGYTF.

This clonotype appeared a few times. This sequence joins TRBV24-1 and TRBJ2-1, with a tentative D call TRBD1 (6 bases). In germline, CDR1 is KGHDR, CDR2 SFDVKD. This CDR3 spans 18 amino acids. The V gene lost 3 bases and the J gene lost 9 bases, with 26 bases spanning the gap. CDR3 amino acids: CATSDPIGGEDRFIEQFF. For the CDR3, the DNA is TGTGCCACCAGTGATCCCATTGGGGGTGAAGACAGGTTTATTGAGCAGTTCTTC.

This clonotype has only a few counts. The V call is TRBV28, the J call TRBJ2-1; maybe TRBD2 (5 bases). Trimming shortened V by 7 bases and J by 0 bases, and 10 bases separated the two germline ends. Germline V gene data show CDR1 as MDHEN and CDR2 as SYDVKM. The length of the CDR3 is 14 residues. CDR3 nucleotide sequence: TGTGCCAGCATGAGGGATGGCTCCTACAATGAGCAGTTCTTC. This translates into CASMRDGSYNEQFF.